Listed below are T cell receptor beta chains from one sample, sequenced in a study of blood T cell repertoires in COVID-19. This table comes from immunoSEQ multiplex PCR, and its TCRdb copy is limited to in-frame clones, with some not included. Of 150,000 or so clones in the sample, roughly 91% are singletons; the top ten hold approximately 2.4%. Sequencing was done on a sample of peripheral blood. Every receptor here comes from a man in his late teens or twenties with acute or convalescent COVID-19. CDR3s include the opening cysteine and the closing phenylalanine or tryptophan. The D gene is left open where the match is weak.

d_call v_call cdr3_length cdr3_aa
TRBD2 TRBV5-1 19 CASSLVGLAGGPGQETQYF
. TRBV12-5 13 CASGHGLYNEQFF
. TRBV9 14 CASSVGGSTDTQYF
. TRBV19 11 CASSPGETQYF
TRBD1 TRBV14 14 CASSPGQVTYEQYF
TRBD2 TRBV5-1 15 CASSFSLAGGNEQFF
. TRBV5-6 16 CASSPRRFGGNQPQHF
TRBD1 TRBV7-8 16 CASSLLLGQGNTEAFF
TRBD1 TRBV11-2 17 CASSLIGTGTGANEQYF
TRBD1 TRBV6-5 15 CASRSGQRGNQPQHF
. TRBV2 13 CASREDRYNEQFF
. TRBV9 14 CASSVSGATYEQYF
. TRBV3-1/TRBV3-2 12 CASGSLGKRQYF
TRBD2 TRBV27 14 CASRRASGGVEQYF
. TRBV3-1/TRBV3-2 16 CASSQAGKRAKNIQYF
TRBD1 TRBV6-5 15 CASRYTGTGSYEQYF
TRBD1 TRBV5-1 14 CASSSPGTGTEAFF
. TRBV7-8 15 CASSPPQHSGNTIYF
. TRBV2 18 CASSEGVRGGHSNQPQHF
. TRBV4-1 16 CASSPLEVRLNTEAFF
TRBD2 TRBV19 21 CASRLYGGLAGVSKEEGELFF
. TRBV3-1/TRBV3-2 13 CASSREPDQPQHF
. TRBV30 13 CAWSLAENTEAFF
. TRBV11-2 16 CASSPYWGGAHNEQFF
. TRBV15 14 CATSRDGTNYGYTF